This is a list of T cell receptor beta chains from one sample in a study of cytomegalovirus exposure and HLA in healthy donors. Data came from immunoSEQ multiplex PCR; TCRdb stores just in-frame clones and leaves some out. Here the sample spans approximately 100,000 clones, 65% to 85% being singletons. What was sequenced was PBMCs. The receptors here all came from a man between 50 and 59 years old in good health and CMV-seropositive. CDR3s include the opening cysteine and the closing phenylalanine or tryptophan. Fields, in order: V gene, J gene, clone size, D gene, CDR3 protein, CDR3 DNA. The D gene is left open where the match is weak. Clone size is shown for a subset of rows, as once, few, many or a class of expanded clone.

V gene: TRBV30; J gene: TRBJ2-3; clone size: .; D gene: TRBD2; CDR3 protein: CAWKSGTSTDTQYF; CDR3 DNA: TGTGCCTGGAAAAGCGGGACCAGCACAGATACGCAGTATTTT
V gene: TRBV6-1; J gene: TRBJ1-2; clone size: few; D gene: TRBD1; CDR3 protein: CASSLNPTGYGYTF; CDR3 DNA: TGTGCCAGCAGTCTCAACCCGACAGGGTATGGCTACACCTTC
V gene: TRBV9; J gene: TRBJ1-1; clone size: once; D gene: .; CDR3 protein: CASSVGAQMNTEAFF; CDR3 DNA: TGTGCCAGCAGCGTAGGGGCGCAAATGAACACTGAAGCTTTCTTT
V gene: TRBV18; J gene: TRBJ2-1; clone size: .; D gene: .; CDR3 protein: CASSTRIYNEQFF; CDR3 DNA: TGTGCCAGCTCAACTAGAATCTACAATGAGCAGTTCTTC
V gene: TRBV10-3; J gene: TRBJ2-2; clone size: .; D gene: .; CDR3 protein: CAISVGATQNTGELFF; CDR3 DNA: TGTGCCATCAGTGTAGGGGCTACCCAGAACACCGGGGAGCTGTTTTTT
V gene: TRBV29-1; J gene: TRBJ2-7; clone size: once; D gene: TRBD2; CDR3 protein: CSVDRGVSGSRSEQYF; CDR3 DNA: TGCAGCGTTGACCGGGGGGTTAGCGGGAGTCGGTCCGAGCAGTACTTC
V gene: TRBV6-5; J gene: TRBJ1-1; clone size: many; D gene: .; CDR3 protein: CASTPGRGYTEAFF; CDR3 DNA: TGTGCCAGCACCCCCGGGAGGGGATACACTGAAGCTTTCTTT
V gene: TRBV30; J gene: TRBJ2-7; clone size: .; D gene: TRBD2; CDR3 protein: CAWETSDNYEQYF; CDR3 DNA: TGTGCCTGGGAGACTAGCGACAATTACGAGCAGTACTTC
V gene: TRBV4-2; J gene: TRBJ2-2; clone size: few; D gene: TRBD2; CDR3 protein: CASSQSDSSGNLNTGELFF; CDR3 DNA: TGTGCCAGCAGCCAATCTGACTCTAGCGGGAATTTAAACACCGGGGAGCTGTTTTTT
V gene: TRBV6-6; J gene: TRBJ2-2; clone size: .; D gene: TRBD2; CDR3 protein: CASSFGTSGNTGELFF; CDR3 DNA: TGTGCCAGCAGTTTTGGGACTAGCGGCAACACCGGGGAGCTGTTTTTT
V gene: TRBV7-2; J gene: TRBJ1-4; clone size: once; D gene: .; CDR3 protein: CASSLSATNEKLFF; CDR3 DNA: TGTGCCAGCAGCTTGTCAGCAACTAATGAAAAACTGTTTTTT
V gene: TRBV18; J gene: TRBJ2-7; clone size: once; D gene: TRBD1; CDR3 protein: CASSPPGQAYEQYF; CDR3 DNA: TGTGCCAGCTCACCTCCCGGACAGGCCTACGAGCAGTACTTC
V gene: TRBV28; J gene: TRBJ2-1; clone size: .; D gene: TRBD2; CDR3 protein: CASSTSGINNEQFF; CDR3 DNA: TGTGCCAGCAGTACTAGCGGGATAAACAATGAGCAGTTCTTC
V gene: TRBV19; J gene: TRBJ2-1; clone size: .; D gene: TRBD1; CDR3 protein: CASSLRDRDGNEQFF; CDR3 DNA: TGTGCCAGTAGTCTCCGGGACAGGGATGGCAATGAGCAGTTCTTC
V gene: TRBV28; J gene: TRBJ2-7; clone size: .; D gene: .; CDR3 protein: CASAPPGRTYEQYF; CDR3 DNA: TGTGCCAGCGCCCCTCCGGGGAGAACCTACGAGCAGTACTTC
V gene: TRBV5-1; J gene: TRBJ2-1; clone size: .; D gene: .; CDR3 protein: CASSDGSSYNEQFF; CDR3 DNA: TGCGCCAGCTCCGACGGGAGCTCCTACAATGAGCAGTTCTTC
V gene: TRBV27; J gene: TRBJ1-5; clone size: .; D gene: TRBD1; CDR3 protein: CASSLRGGGNQPQHF; CDR3 DNA: TGTGCCAGCAGTTTAAGAGGGGGCGGCAATCAGCCCCAGCATTTT
V gene: TRBV10-3; J gene: TRBJ1-1; clone size: once; D gene: .; CDR3 protein: CAISESGGSAFF; CDR3 DNA: TGTGCCATCAGTGAGTCCGGGGGGAGTGCTTTCTTT
V gene: TRBV6-1; J gene: TRBJ2-7; clone size: .; D gene: TRBD1; CDR3 protein: CASSGQGDEQYF; CDR3 DNA: TGCGCCAGCAGCGGACAGGGTGACGAGCAGTACTTC
V gene: TRBV4-2; J gene: TRBJ2-2; clone size: .; D gene: TRBD2; CDR3 protein: CASSQSGETGELFF; CDR3 DNA: TGTGCCAGCAGCCAAAGCGGGGAGACCGGGGAGCTGTTTTTT